Given below is one T cell receptor (beta chain) in context. What it recognizes is unknown. The CDR3 spans 14 residues. Germline-derived CDR1 and CDR2 are MDHEN and SYDVKM. The study ran its PCR with 60 Vbeta and 13 Jbeta primers. Only in-frame clones appear in the TCRdb table, and some are missing; sequencing was by immunoSEQ multiplex PCR. This table has about 120,000 clones, roughly 76% appearing once. The entry originates in a study of cytomegalovirus exposure and HLA in healthy donors. Looking at the study overall: The study's early data release held about 85 million unique TCRs from HLA-typed donors.

Overall study results and limits: Later analysis placed DRB1 highest and HLA-C lowest in TCR association rates, which differed by HLA locus. Several of the most significant clusters appeared, in a later analysis, to be linked to common viral pathogens. Analysis was carried out at a later point, and it linked a missense DCLRE1C variant to TCR beta V- and J-gene trimming.

The J gene is TRBJ2-5, the V gene TRBV28, with D possibly matching TRBD1 (6 bases). The tail of the sequence fits TRBJ2-7 better, so the J call may be wrong. What was sequenced was PBMCs. The clonotype was recovered from a woman in her forties or fifties in good health and CMV-seronegative. The CDR3 nucleotides are TGTGCCAGCAGTTCCCCGGACAGCTATTACGAGCAGTACTTC. This codes for CASSSPDSYYEQYF.